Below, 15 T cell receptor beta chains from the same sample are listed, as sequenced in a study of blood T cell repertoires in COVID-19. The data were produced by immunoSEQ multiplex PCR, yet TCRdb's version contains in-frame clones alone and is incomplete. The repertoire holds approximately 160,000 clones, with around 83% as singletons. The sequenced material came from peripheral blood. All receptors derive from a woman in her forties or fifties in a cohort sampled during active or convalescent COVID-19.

The CDR3 coding sequence is TGCAGCGCTGGGACAGGTATAAACTATGGCTACACCTTC. This translates into CSAGTGINYGYTF. This chain uses TRBV29-1 with TRBJ1-2, with 8 bases aligning to TRBD1. CDR3 length equals 13 residues. V trimming: 7 bases; J trimming: 2 bases; junction bases outside the gene matches: 6. Germline CDR1 and CDR2: SQVTM and ANQGSEA. Full variable domain (outside the CDR3, taken from reference TRBV29-1 and TRBJ1-2): SAVISQKPSRDICQRGTSLTIQCQVDSQVTMMFWYRQQPGQSLTLIATANQGSEATYESGFVIDKFPISRPNLTFSTLTVSNMSPEDSSIYLCSAGTGINYGYTFGSGTRLTVV.

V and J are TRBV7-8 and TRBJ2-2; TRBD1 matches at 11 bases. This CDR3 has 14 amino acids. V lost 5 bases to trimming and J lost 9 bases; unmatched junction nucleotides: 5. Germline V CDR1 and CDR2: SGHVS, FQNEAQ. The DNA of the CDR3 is TGTGCCAGCAGCCACGGGACAGGGGGTAGGGAGCTGTTTTTT. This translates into CASSHGTGGRELFF.

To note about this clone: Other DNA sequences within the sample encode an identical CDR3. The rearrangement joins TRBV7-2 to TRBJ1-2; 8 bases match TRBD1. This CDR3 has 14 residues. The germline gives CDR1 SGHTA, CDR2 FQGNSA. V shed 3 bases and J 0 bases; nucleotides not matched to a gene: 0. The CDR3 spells CASSLGQANYGYTF. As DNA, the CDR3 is TGTGCCAGCAGCTTGGGACAGGCTAACTATGGCTACACCTTC.

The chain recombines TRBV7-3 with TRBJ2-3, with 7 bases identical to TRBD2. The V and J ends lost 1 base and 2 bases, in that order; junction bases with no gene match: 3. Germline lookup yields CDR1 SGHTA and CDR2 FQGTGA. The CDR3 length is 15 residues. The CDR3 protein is CASSLRGGNTDTQYF. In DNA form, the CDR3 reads TGTGCCAGCAGCTTAAGGGGGGGAAACACAGATACGCAGTATTTT.

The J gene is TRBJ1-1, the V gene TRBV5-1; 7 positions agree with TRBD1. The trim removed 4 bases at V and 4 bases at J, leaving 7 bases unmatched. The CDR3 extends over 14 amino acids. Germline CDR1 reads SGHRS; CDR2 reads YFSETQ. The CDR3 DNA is TGCGCCAGCAGCCGCGGACAGGAGGGCACTGAAGCTTTCTTT. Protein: CASSRGQEGTEAFF.

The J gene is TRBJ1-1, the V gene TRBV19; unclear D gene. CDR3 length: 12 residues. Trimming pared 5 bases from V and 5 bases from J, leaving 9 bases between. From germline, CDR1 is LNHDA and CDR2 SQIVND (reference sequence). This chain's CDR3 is CASSPGKTEAFF. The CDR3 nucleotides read TGTGCCAGTAGTCCGGGAAAGACTGAAGCTTTCTTT.

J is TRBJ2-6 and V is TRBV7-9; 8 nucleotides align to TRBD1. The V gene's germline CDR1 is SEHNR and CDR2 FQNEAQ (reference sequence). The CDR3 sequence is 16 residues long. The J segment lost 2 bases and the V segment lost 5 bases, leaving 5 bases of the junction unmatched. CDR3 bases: TGTGCCAGCAGCCCAGGGGGCCTAGCTGGGGCCAACGTCCTGACTTTC. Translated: CASSPGGLAGANVLTF.

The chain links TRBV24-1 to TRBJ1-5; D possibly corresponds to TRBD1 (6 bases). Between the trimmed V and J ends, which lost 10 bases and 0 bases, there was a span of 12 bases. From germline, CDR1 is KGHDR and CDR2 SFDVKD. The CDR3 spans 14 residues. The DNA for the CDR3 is TGTGCCACTTCCCCAGGGGTTAGCAATCAGCCCCAGCATTTT. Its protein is CATSPGVSNQPQHF.

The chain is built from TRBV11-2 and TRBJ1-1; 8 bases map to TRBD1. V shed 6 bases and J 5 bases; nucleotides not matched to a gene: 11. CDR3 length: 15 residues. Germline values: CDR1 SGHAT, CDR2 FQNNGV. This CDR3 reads CASRPRDRWETEAFF. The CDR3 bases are TGTGCCAGCAGGCCCAGGGACAGGTGGGAAACTGAAGCTTTCTTT. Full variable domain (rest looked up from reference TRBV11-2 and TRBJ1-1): EAGVAQSPRYKIIEKRQSVAFWCNPISGHATLYWYQQILGQGPKLLIQFQNNGVVDDSQLPKDRFSAERLKGVDSTLKIQPAKLEDSAVYLCASRPRDRWETEAFFGQGTRLTVV.

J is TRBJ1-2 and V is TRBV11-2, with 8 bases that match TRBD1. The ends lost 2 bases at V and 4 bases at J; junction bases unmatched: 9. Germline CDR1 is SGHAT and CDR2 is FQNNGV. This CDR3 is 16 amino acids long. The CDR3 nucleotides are TGTGCCAGCAGCTTAAGTTCAGGGGGCGTCGGCTATGGCTACACCTTC. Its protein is CASSLSSGGVGYGYTF.

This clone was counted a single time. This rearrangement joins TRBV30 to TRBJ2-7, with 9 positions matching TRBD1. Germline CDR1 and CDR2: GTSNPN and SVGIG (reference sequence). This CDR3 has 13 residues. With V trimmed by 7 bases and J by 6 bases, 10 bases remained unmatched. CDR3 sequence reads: CAYHRDRVSEQYF. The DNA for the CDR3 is TGTGCCTACCACCGGGACAGGGTGAGCGAGCAGTACTTC.

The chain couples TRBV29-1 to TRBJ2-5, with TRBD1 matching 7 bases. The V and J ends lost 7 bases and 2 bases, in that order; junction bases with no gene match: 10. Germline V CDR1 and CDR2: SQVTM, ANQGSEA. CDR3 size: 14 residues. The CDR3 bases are TGCAGCGCCCGACAGGGTAGGATACAAGAGACCCAGTACTTC. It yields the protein CSARQGRIQETQYF.

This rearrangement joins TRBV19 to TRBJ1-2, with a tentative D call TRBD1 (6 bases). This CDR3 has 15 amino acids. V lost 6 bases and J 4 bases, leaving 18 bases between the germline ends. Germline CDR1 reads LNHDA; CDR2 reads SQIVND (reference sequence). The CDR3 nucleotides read TGTGCCAGTAGAGGGGGTATTGGGAGTCCCTATGGCTACACCTTC. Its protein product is CASRGGIGSPYGYTF.

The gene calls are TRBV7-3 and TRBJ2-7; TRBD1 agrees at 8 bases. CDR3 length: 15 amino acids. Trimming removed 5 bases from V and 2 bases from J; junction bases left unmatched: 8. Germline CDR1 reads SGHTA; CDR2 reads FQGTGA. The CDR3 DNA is TGTGCCAGCAGCCCCGCCGGGACAGGCACCTACGAGCAGTACTTC. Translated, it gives CASSPAGTGTYEQYF.

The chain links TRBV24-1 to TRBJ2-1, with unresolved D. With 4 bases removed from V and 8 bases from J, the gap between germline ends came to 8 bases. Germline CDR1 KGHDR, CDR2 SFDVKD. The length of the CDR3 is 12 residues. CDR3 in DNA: TGTGCCACCAGTGACCACAGCTATGAGCAGTTCTTC. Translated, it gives CATSDHSYEQFF.